This T cell receptor (beta chain) emerged from a study of cytotoxic CD8 clonotypes in ibrutinib-treated CLL. Study-level information: Response specimens were obtained following a median treatment duration of about twelve months, with a range of 6 to 36. Study results and limitations: Baseline levels were approached again at progression, after clonality had risen at ibrutinib response. Against age-matched healthy donors, baseline clonality ran higher and tracked circulating CD8+ T-cell counts.

Of note for this clone: The target antigen is unknown.

Looked up from germline, CDR1 is MRHNA and CDR2 is SNTAGT. V lost 4 bases, J lost 0 bases, and 16 bases lay in between. The CDR3 has 17 amino acids. TCRdb keeps only in-frame clones here, not all; method: immunoSEQ multiplex PCR. The sample consists of 200,000 or so clones, just over 70% of them appearing once. The J gene is TRBJ2-4, the V gene TRBV6-4; the D call may be TRBD1 or TRBD2 (5 bases each). Sequencing used PBMCs, obtained after 12 months of ibrutinib treatment. This receptor was identified in a human donor with chronic lymphocytic leukemia. The CDR3 nucleotides are TGTGCCAGCAGTGCCCCCCCGAGGGACCTAGCCAAAAACATTCAGTACTTC. Translation: CASSAPPRDLAKNIQYF.